This T cell receptor beta chain emerged from a study of T cells in Graves' hyperthyroidism and ophthalmopathy. This CDR3 is built from 18 residues. Germline assignment: CDR1 DFQATT and CDR2 SNEGSKA (reference sequence). Amplification yielded TCR beta CDR3 regions, with RNA transcripts as the source. Researchers ran a first-round RT-PCR on the TCR CDR3 using the HTBI primer set. TCRdb itself ran the multiplex PCR reads through MiXCR, one entry per CDR3 protein. The sample includes about 510,000 distinct CDR3 sequences, approximately 49% of them seen just once. Of note for this clonotype: One end of the junction does not line up with germline, which may come from a read error.

The receptor comes from an adult woman with Graves' disease, either hyperthyroidism or ophthalmopathy (not recorded which). The rearrangement uses TRBV20-1 and TRBJ2-6; tentatively, D is TRBD1 (6 bases). Sequencing was done on a sample of peripheral blood or thyroid tissue (not recorded which). As DNA, the CDR3 is TGCAGTGCAAGAGGTGTTAGACAGGTATTCTCTGGGGCCAACGTCCTGACTTTC. This sequence encodes CSARGVRQVFSGANVLTF.